This T cell receptor beta chain came from a study of T-cell reconstitution after alpha-beta-depleted transplantation in children. Findings and limits, study-wide: High day-60 TCRbeta diversity in some patients came from surviving recipient T cells and thymic progenitors. Expanded graft clones numbering several hundred reportedly gave rise to alpha-beta T cells about two months after transplant. Counts and diversity of T cells one year after transplant came mostly from newly produced T cells.

CDR3 length: 13 amino acids. Trimming shortened V by 0 bases and J by 7 bases, and 9 bases separated the two germline ends. The germline V gene encodes CDR1 SQVTM and CDR2 ANQGSEA. With regard to this clonotype: Its antigen remains unknown.

Construction of the TCRbeta library involved unique molecular identifiers. TCRdb called the PCR reads again in MiXCR, with one record for every CDR3 protein. The sample carries a few hundred thousand distinct CDR3 sequences, over 25% recorded once. Sequenced material: PBMCs, taken before TCRalphabeta/CD19-depleted stem cell transplant. This receptor was identified in a boy under three years old with Wiskott-Aldrich syndrome, due to receive a stem cell transplant. The chain carries TRBV29-1 and TRBJ1-4; tentative D call: TRBD1 (6 bases). The CDR3, as DNA: TGCAGCGTTGAAGAAACGGGGGCTGAAAAACTGTTTTTT. This gives the protein CSVEETGAEKLFF.